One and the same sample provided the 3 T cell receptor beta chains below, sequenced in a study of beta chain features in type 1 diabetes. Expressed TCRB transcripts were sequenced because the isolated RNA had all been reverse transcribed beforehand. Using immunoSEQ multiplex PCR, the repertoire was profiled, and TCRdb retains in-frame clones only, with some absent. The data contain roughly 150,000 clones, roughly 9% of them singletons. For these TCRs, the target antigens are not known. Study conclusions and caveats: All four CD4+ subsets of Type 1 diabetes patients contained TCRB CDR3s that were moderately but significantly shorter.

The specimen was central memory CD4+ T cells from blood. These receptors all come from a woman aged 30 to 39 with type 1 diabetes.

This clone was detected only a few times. The CDR3 DNA follows: TGTGCCAGCAGCCAAACAGGGGGCAACCCCTACAATGAGCAGTTCTTC. Its translation is CASSQTGGNPYNEQFF. This chain links TRBV7-8 with TRBJ2-1; 9 nucleotides match TRBD1. The CDR3 has 16 residues. CDR1 SGHVS and CDR2 FQNEAQ come from the germline V gene. Trimming removed 5 bases from V and 2 bases from J; junction bases left unmatched: 7.

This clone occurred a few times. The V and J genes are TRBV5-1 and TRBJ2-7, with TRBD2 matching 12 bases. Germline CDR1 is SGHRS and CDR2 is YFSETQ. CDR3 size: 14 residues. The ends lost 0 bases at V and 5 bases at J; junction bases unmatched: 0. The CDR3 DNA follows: TGCGCCAGCAGCTTGGGACTAGCGGGAGACGAGCAGTACTTC. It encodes CASSLGLAGDEQYF. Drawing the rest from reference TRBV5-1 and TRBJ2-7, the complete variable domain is KAGVTQTPRYLIKTRGQQVTLSCSPISGHRSVSWYQQTPGQGLQFLFEYFSETQRNKGNFPGRFSGRQFSNSRSEMNVSTLELGDSALYLCASSLGLAGDEQYFGPGTRLTVT.

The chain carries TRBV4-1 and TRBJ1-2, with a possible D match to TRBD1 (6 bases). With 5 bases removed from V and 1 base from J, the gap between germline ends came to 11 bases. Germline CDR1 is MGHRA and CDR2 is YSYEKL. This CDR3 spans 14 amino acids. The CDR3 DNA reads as TGCGCCAGCAGCGACAGGCGTTTTAACTATGGCTACACCTTC. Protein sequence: CASSDRRFNYGYTF.